The next 8 T cell receptor beta chains were all read from a single sample in a study of T cells in Graves' hyperthyroidism and ophthalmopathy. From RNA transcripts, TCR beta CDR3 regions were amplified. The HTBI set primed first-round TCR CDR3 RT-PCR. In TCRdb, the multiplex PCR reads were re-called with MiXCR into one record per CDR3 protein. The sample gives about 270,000 distinct CDR3 sequences, approximately 20% of which show up once; 50% to 75% is in the top ten. Material for sequencing was blood. The receptor set was obtained from a man between 25 and 39 years old with Graves' ophthalmopathy.

In its sample, this clonotype was seen once. The gene calls are TRBV7-3 and TRBJ1-2; D remains unclear. The CDR3 covers 12 residues. Germline CDR1 reads SGHTA; CDR2 reads FQGTGA. Trimming removed 2 bases at V and 8 bases at J, with 9 bases between. The CDR3 sequence is CASSLDDSGYTF. In nucleotides, the CDR3 is TGTGCCAGCAGCTTAGACGATTCAGGCTACACCTTC.

To note about this clonotype: The junction does not match germline at one end; this may be a read error. The V and J genes are TRBV5-1 and TRBJ1-5; D is perhaps TRBD1 (6 bases). This CDR3 comprises 13 residues. Germline CDR1 is SGHRS and CDR2 is YFSETQ. The CDR3 is CTSSMDRNQPQHF. The CDR3 DNA reads TGCACCAGCAGCATGGACAGAAATCAGCCCCAGCATTTT.

This clonotype occurred a few times. The chain has TRBV12-3 or TRBV12-4 and TRBJ2-7; TRBD1 matches at 7 bases. This CDR3 has 13 amino acids. The V and J ends lost 4 bases and 3 bases, in that order; junction bases with no gene match: 3. CDR3 nucleotides: TGTGCCAGCAGTTCGGACAGGAGCTACGAGCAGTACTTC. Its translation: CASSSDRSYEQYF.

The rearrangement uses TRBV4-1 and TRBJ2-7; 7 bases map to TRBD1. The germline V gene has CDR1 MGHRA and CDR2 YSYEKL. The V segment lost 6 bases and the J segment 0 bases; nucleotides outside the gene matches: 17. There are 18 residues in the CDR3. As DNA, the CDR3 is TGCGCCAGCAGTCCGAACAATGCACCGGACAGGTTCTCCTACGAGCAGTACTTC. It codes for CASSPNNAPDRFSYEQYF.

The table lists this clonotype with a count of one. The chain has TRBV10-3 and TRBJ2-2, with D unclear. This CDR3 comprises 13 residues. CDR1 is ENHRY and CDR2 is SYGVKD in the germline V gene. V was shortened by 2 bases and J by 6 bases, with 7 bases between the two germline ends. The CDR3 spells CAISERTAGELFF. DNA of the CDR3: TGTGCCATCAGTGAGCGGACCGCCGGGGAGCTGTTTTTT.

There are a few counts of this clonotype. The rearrangement joins TRBV28 to TRBJ2-1; unclear D gene. The germline V gene encodes CDR1 MDHEN and CDR2 SYDVKM. The CDR3 is 11 amino acids. V was trimmed by 5 bases and J by 9 bases, leaving 8 bases between them. CDR3: CASSPIGEQFF. DNA for the CDR3: TGTGCCAGCAGTCCGATAGGTGAGCAGTTCTTC.

This clonotype came up once. It may be a read error: a sequence one base away is much more abundant. V and J are TRBV2 and TRBJ1-1; D is unresolved. The V gene's germline CDR1 is SNHLY and CDR2 FYNNEI. This CDR3 region has 12 residues. This CDR3 reads CANSDPDTEAFF. The CDR3, as DNA: TGTGCCAACAGTGATCCAGACACTGAAGCTTTCTTT.

This clonotype has ten or more counts. The genes are TRBV27 and TRBJ2-7; 9 nucleotides align to TRBD1. CDR1 is MNHEY and CDR2 is SMNVEV in the germline V gene (reference sequence). The V gene end was trimmed by 9 bases and the J gene end by 4 bases; junction bases not matched to a gene: 7. CDR3 length: 13 residues. The CDR3: CASRQGGTYEQYF. The CDR3 DNA follows: TGTGCCAGTCGACAGGGGGGGACGTACGAGCAGTACTTC.